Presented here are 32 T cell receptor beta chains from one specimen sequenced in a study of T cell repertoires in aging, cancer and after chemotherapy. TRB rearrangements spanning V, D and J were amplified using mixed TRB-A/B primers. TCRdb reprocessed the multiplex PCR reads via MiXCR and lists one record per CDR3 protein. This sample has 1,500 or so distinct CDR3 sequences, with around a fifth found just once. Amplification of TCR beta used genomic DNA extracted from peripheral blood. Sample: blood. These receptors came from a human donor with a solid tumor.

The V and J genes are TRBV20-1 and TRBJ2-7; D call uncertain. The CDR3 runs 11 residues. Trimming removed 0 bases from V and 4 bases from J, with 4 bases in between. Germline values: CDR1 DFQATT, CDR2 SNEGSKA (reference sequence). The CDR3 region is CSAREQYEQYF. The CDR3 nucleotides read TGCAGTGCTAGAGAACAGTACGAGCAGTACTTC.

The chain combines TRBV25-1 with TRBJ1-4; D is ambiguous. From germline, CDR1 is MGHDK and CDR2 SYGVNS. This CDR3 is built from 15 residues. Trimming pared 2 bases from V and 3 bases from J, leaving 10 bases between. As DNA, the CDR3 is TGTGCCAGCAGTGAACTTCAAGGTTCTAATGAAAAACTGTTTTTT. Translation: CASSELQGSNEKLFF.

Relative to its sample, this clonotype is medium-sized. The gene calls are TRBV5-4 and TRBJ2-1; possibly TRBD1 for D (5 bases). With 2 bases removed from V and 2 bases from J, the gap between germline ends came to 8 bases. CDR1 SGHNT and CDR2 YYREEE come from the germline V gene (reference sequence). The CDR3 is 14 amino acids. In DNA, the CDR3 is TGTGCCAGCAGCTTAGAACAGGCCTACAATGAGCAGTTCTTC. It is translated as CASSLEQAYNEQFF.

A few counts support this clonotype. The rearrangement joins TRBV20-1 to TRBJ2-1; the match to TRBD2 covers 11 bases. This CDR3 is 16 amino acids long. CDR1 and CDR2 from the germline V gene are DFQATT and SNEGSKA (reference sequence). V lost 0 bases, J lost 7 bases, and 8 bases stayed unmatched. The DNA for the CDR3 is TGCAGTGCTAGAGACCCACTAGCGGGAGCTCGGAATGAGCAGTTCTTC. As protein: CSARDPLAGARNEQFF.

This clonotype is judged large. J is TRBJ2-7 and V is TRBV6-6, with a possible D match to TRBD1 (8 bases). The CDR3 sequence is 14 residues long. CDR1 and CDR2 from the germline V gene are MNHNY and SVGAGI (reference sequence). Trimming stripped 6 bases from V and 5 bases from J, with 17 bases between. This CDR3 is CASSQQGGQDEQYF. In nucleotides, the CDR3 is TGTGCCAGCAGCCAACAGGGGGGGCAGGACGAGCAGTACTTC.

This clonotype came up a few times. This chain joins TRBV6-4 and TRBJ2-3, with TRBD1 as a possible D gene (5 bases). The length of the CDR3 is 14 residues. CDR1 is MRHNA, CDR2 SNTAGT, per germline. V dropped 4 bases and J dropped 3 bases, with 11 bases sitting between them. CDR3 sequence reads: CASSVSRDTDTQYF. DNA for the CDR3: TGTGCCAGCAGTGTAAGCAGGGATACAGATACGCAGTATTTT.

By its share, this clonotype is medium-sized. The CDR3 region has the DNA TGTGCCAGCACCTCGCGGGCTACCGGGGAGCTGTTTTTT. Its protein is CASTSRATGELFF. The V call is TRBV7-9, the J call TRBJ2-2; D perhaps matches TRBD2 (5 bases). The CDR3 totals 13 residues. V was trimmed by 7 bases and J by 5 bases, leaving 11 bases between them. Germline V CDR1 and CDR2: SEHNR, FQNEAQ (reference sequence).

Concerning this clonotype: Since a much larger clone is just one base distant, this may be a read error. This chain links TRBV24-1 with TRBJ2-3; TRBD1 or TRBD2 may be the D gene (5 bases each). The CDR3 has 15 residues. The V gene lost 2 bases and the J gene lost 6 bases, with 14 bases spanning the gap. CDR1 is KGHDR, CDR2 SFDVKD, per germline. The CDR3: CATSDSRDRGDTQYF. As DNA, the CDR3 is TGTGCCACCAGTGATTCAAGGGACCGTGGGGATACGCAGTATTTT.

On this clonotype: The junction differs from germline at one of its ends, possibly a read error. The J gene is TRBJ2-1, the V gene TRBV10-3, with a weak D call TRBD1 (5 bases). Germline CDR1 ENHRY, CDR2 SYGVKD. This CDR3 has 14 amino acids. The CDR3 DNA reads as TGCGCCAGCAGAAGACAGAACTCCTACAATGATCAGTTCTTC. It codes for CASRRQNSYNDQFF.

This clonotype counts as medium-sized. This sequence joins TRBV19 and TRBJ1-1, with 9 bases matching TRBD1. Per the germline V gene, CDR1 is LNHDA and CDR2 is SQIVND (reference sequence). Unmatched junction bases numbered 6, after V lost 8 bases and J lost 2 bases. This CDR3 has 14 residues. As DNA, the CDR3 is TGTGCCAGTCGCTTTACAGGGGGCAACACTGAAGCTTTCTTT. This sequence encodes CASRFTGGNTEAFF.

This CDR3 is CASSLIPGQGAEAFF. CDR3 coding DNA: TGCGCCAGCAGCCTGATTCCGGGACAGGGGGCTGAAGCTTTCTTT. The chain is built from TRBV5-1 and TRBJ1-1; 11 nucleotides agree with TRBD1. Losses at the gene ends were 4 bases for V and 6 bases for J; bases not matched to a gene: 8. The CDR3 is made up of 15 amino acids. Germline V gene data show CDR1 as SGHRS and CDR2 as YFSETQ.

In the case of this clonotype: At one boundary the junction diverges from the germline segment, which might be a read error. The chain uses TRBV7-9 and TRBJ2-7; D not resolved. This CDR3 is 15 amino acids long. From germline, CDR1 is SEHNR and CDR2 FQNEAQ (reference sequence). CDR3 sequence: CASSQSAGNAYEQYF. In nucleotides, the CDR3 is TGCGCCAGCAGCCAATCGGCAGGAAATGCCTACGAGCAGTACTTC.

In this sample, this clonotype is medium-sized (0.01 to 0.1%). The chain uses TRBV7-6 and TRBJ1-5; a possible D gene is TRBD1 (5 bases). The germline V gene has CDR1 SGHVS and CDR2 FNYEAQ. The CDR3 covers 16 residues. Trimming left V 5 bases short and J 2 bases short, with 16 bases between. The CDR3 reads CASSVGAGLGNQPQHF. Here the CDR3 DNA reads TGTGCCAGCAGCGTAGGCGCAGGGTTGGGCAATCAGCCCCAGCATTTT.

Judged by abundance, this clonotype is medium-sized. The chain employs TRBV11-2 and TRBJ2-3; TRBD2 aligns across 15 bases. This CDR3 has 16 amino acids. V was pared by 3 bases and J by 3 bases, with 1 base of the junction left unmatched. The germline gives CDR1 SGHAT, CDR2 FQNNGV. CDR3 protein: CASSLGLAGGTDTQYF. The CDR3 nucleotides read TGTGCCAGCAGCTTGGGACTAGCGGGGGGAACAGATACGCAGTATTTT.

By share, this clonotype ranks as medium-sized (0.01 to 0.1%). The CDR3 DNA reads as TGTGCCAGCAGTAACAGGGGGAATCAGCCCCAGCATTTT. Protein product: CASSNRGNQPQHF. V is TRBV6-6 and J is TRBJ1-5, with TRBD1 matching 8 bases. Looked up from germline, CDR1 is MNHNY and CDR2 is SVGAGI (reference sequence). CDR3 size: 13 residues. V was clipped by 5 bases and J by 4 bases; unmatched bases: 1.

The CDR3 nucleotides are TGCAGTGCTAGAGACATGGGGGGGTTTTCCTCTGGAAACACCATATATTTT. Translating gives CSARDMGGFSSGNTIYF. The chain is built from TRBV20-1 and TRBJ1-3; the D gene is possibly TRBD1 (5 bases). The germline V and J ends were trimmed by 0 bases and 0 bases, with 15 bases remaining between them. CDR3 length: 17 amino acids. Germline V CDR1 and CDR2: DFQATT, SNEGSKA (reference sequence).

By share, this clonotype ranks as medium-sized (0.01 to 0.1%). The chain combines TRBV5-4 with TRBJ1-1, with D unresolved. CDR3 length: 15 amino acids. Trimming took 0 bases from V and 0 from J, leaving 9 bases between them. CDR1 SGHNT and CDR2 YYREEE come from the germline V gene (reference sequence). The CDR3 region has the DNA TGTGCCAGCAGCTTGGACGGGTTCATGAACACTGAAGCTTTCTTT. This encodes CASSLDGFMNTEAFF.

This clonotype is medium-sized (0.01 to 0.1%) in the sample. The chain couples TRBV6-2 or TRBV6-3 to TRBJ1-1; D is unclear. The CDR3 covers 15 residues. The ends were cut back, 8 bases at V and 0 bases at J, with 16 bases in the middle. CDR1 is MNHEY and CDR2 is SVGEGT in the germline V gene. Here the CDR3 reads CASSLPWTVNTEAFF. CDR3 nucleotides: TGTGCCAGCTCTCTACCTTGGACCGTGAACACTGAAGCTTTCTTT.

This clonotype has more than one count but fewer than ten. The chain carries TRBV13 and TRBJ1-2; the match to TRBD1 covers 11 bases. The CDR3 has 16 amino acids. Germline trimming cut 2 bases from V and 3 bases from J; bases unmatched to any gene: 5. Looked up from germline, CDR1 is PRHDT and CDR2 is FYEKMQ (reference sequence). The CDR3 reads CASSLSGTGGDYGYTF. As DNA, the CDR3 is TGTGCCAGCAGCTTAAGTGGGACAGGGGGTGACTATGGCTACACCTTC.

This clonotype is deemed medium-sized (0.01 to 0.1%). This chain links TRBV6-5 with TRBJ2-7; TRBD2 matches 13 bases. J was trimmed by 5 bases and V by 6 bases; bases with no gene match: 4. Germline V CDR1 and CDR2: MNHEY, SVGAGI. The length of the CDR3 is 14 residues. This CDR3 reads CASSRTSGGHEQYF. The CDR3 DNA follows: TGTGCCAGCAGCCGGACTAGCGGGGGCCACGAGCAGTACTTC.

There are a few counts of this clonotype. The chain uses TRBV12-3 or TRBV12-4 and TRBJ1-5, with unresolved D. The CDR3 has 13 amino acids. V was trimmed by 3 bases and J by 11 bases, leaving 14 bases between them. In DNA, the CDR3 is TGTGCCAGCAGTTTCCTCTCCCCGCGGGCCCAGCATTTT. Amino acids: CASSFLSPRAQHF.

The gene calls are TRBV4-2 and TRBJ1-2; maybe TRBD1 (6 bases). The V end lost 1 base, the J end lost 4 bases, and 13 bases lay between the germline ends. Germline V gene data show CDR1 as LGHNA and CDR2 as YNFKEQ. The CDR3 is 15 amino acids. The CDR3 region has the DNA TGTGCCAGCAGCCAAGTTTCATCGGGGGCCTATGGCTACACCTTC. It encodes CASSQVSSGAYGYTF.

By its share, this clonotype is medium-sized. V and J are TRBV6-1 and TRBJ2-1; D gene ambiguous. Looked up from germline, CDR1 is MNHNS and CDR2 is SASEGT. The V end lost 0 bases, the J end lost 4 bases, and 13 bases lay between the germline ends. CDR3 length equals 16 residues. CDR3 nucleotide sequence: TGTGCCAGCAGTGAAGCGGTGGGGAATCCTTACAATGAGCAGTTCTTC. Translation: CASSEAVGNPYNEQFF.

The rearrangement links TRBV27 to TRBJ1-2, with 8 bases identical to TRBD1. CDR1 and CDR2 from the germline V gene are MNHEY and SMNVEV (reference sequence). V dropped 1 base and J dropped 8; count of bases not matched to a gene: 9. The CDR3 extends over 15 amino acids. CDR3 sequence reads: CASSLFRTGTEGYTF. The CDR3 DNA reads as TGTGCCAGCAGTTTATTCCGGACAGGGACAGAGGGCTACACCTTC.

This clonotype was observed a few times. The CDR3 is CSARSRGTAEAFF. In DNA form, the CDR3 reads TGCAGTGCTAGATCTAGGGGTACCGCTGAAGCTTTCTTT. This chain connects TRBV20-1 to TRBJ1-1; tentative D call: TRBD1 (5 bases). V was shortened by 2 bases and J by 6 bases, with 13 bases between the two germline ends. The CDR3 has 13 amino acids. Looked up from germline, CDR1 is DFQATT and CDR2 is SNEGSKA (reference sequence).

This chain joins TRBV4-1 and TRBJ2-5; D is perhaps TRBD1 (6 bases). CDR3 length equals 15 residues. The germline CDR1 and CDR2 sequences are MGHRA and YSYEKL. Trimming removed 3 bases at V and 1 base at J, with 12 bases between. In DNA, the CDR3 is TGCGCCAGCAGCCATCCTGGGACATCCCAAGAGACCCAGTACTTC. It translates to CASSHPGTSQETQYF.

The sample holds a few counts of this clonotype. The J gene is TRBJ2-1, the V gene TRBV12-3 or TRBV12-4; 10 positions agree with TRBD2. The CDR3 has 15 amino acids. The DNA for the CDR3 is TGTGCTAGTGCCCTAAGCGGGGGGGGCTACAATGAGCAGTTCTTC. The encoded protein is CASALSGGGYNEQFF.

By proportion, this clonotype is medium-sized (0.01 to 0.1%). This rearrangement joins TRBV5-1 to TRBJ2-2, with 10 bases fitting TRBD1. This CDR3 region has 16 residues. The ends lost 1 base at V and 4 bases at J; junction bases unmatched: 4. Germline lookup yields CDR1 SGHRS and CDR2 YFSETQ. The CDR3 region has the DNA TGCGCCAGCAGCTTGAACGGACAGGGGGTCACCGGGGAGCTGTTTTTT. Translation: CASSLNGQGVTGELFF.

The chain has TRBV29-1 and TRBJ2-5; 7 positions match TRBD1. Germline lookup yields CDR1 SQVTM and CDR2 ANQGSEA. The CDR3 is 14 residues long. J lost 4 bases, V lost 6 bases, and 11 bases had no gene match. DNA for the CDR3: TGCAGCGTGGCCTCAGGGGGTGATGGAGAGACCCAGTACTTC. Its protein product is CSVASGGDGETQYF.

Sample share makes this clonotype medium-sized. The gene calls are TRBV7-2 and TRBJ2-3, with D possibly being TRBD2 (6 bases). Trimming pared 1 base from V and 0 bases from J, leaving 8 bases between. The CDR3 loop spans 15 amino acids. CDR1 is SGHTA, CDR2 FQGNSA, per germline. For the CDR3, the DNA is TGTGCCAGCAGCTTAGACGGGACTAGCACAGATACGCAGTATTTT. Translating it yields CASSLDGTSTDTQYF.

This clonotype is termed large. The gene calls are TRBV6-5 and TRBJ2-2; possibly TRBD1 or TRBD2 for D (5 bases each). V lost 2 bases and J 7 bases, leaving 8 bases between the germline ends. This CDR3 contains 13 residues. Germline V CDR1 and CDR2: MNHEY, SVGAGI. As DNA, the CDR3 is TGTGCCAGCAGTTACAGAGGGGTCGGGGAGCTGTTTTTT. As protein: CASSYRGVGELFF.

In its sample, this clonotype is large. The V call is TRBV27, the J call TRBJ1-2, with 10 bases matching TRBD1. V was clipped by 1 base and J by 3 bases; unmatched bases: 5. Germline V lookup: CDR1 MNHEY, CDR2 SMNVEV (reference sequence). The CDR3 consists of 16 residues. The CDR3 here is CASSLFRTGGDYGYTF. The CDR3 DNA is TGTGCCAGCAGTTTATTCCGGACAGGGGGTGACTATGGCTACACCTTC.